What follows describes a single TCR beta chain. Its specificity is unknown. The data originate from a study of cytomegalovirus exposure and HLA in healthy donors. Overall study findings and caveats: CMV antigen specificity of a few CMV-associated chains was confirmed in vitro. Among TCR beta chains, those listed as cytomegalovirus-associated numbered over 150.

Profiled with immunoSEQ multiplex PCR; TCRdb holds only in-frame clones, not every one. The repertoire holds about 120,000 clones, with 70% to 90% as singletons. Deletions cut 4 bases from V and 3 bases from J, with 6 bases between. The CDR3 is made up of 13 amino acids. This sequence originates from a woman younger than 35 in good health and CMV-seronegative. The sequenced sample consisted of PBMCs. The genes are TRBV23-1 and TRBJ2-2; unclear D gene. TRBV23-1 belongs to the ORF category, with a function that is uncertain. CDR3 region: CASSLGDTGELFF. For the CDR3, the DNA is TGCGCCAGCAGTCTTGGAGACACCGGGGAGCTGTTTTTT.